The clone carrying this TCR beta chain turned up a few times. Antigen: not known. TCRdb redid the calling of the reads with MiXCR, one entry per CDR3 protein. The data contain about 330,000 distinct CDR3 sequences, roughly a third of them singletons. The data belong to a study of T cell repertoires in cytomegalovirus infection. Looking at the study overall: Public TCR beta signature analysis indicated the presence of both CMV infection and matching HLA type. Study results and caveats: Identification of carriers of CMV plus the relevant HLA was performed using cumulative public TCR beta family frequency.

The TCR comes from a human donor in good health (CMV status not recorded). Some clones in this sample may be carry-over from other donors' samples. Sequences were derived from cultured PBMCs, sampled from culture after CMV antigen stimulation.

CDR3: CASSLGLGLQFF. In nucleotides, the CDR3 is TGTGCCAGCAGCTTAGGGTTAGGCTTGCAGTTCTTC. The rearrangement links TRBV7-2 to TRBJ2-1; D ambiguous. V dropped 1 base and J dropped 12 bases, with 10 bases sitting between them. Looked up from germline, CDR1 is SGHTA and CDR2 is FQGNSA. This CDR3 has 12 residues. Together with reference TRBV7-2 and TRBJ2-1, the CDR3 gives the full variable domain: GAGVSQSPSNKVTEKGKDVELRCDPISGHTALYWYRQSLGQGLEFLIYFQGNSAPDKSGLPSDRFSAERTGGSVSTLTIQRTQQEDSAVYLCASSLGLGLQFFGPGTRLTVL.